Listed below are T cell receptor beta chains from one sample, sequenced in a study of T cells in Graves' hyperthyroidism and ophthalmopathy. TCRdb re-analysed the multiplex PCR reads in MiXCR, keeping a single row per CDR3 protein. The data hold about 620,000 distinct CDR3 sequences, with 15% to 20% observed a single time. The sample comprised blood. These receptors came from a woman in her twenties or thirties with Graves' hyperthyroidism. CDR3s include the opening cysteine and the closing phenylalanine or tryptophan.

CASSPLREEVQTEAFF TRBV18
CASSPETAPGEQFF TRBV11-2
CASSLAGVSFNEQFF TRBV7-2
CASGPGVSTYNEQFF TRBV12-5
CASSYSGDTDTQYF TRBV5-1
CASSPALAGGDTQYF TRBV18
CASSLASVVTEAFF TRBV12-3/TRBV12-4
CSARTGHNQPQHF TRBV20-1
CASSLTAGFVQYF TRBV28
CASSLNAPSSYNSPLHF TRBV27
CASSPDGLAGVARGSTDTQYF TRBV7-9
CASSLSASGRETQYF TRBV11-2
CASSALNTGIDGYTF TRBV5-1
CASSLTALTHYGYTF TRBV28
CASSSSRRGTHDLSGELFF TRBV7-3
CASSPRLTSGTDTQYF TRBV7-2
CSATRDLSTDTQYF TRBV20-1
CASSLGVQSPYEQYF TRBV7-8
CASSLRTSGKAGELFF TRBV27
CSARDPDRLNTEAFF TRBV20-1
CASRPTGAGGYTF TRBV6-1
CASSQDWTSSAEQFF TRBV4-1
CASSLLGTGETQYF TRBV18
CASSFPANQPQHF TRBV28
CASSPGIETQYF TRBV18
CATSKRQGAYNEQFF TRBV15
CASSTDRVGSYEQYF TRBV28
CASSVEAGFTYEQFF TRBV9
CASSQDQQGARGNTIYF TRBV4-2
CASSLIKGADEQYF TRBV27
CASSSLGINEQFF TRBV7-9
CAWTGTGDQETQYF TRBV30
CAWTDRTYGGYTF TRBV30
CASSLGGGLDTGELFF TRBV5-1
CASRTGTPSTDTQYF TRBV28
CASSLKGLPNEKLFF TRBV27
CAISDFDRGRPYEQYF TRBV10-3
CASSERQGEQFF TRBV9
CAISSGTSSYNEQFF TRBV10-3
CAWSSRQGAVEKLFF TRBV30
CATSETSHTDTQYF TRBV24-1
CAWRGRGLVVTGELFF TRBV30
CASSLDGRDRGRNEQYF TRBV7-8
CASSLDVGADTQYF TRBV7-2